This T cell receptor beta chain was retrieved from a study of cytomegalovirus exposure and HLA in healthy donors. Study findings and constraints: In an earlier analysis, about 87% or about 30%: the productive usage of most TCR beta V segments. The majority of TCR sequences were rare, yet some public TCRs appeared in many donors. Both high specificity and high sensitivity reportedly marked the classifier's diagnosis of cytomegalovirus status.

Germline V gene sequence: CDR1 MNHEY, CDR2 SVGAGI. The CDR3 totals 13 residues. J lost 5 bases, V lost 6 bases, and 6 bases had no gene match. As to this clone: Its antigen is not identified.

Use of 60 Vbeta and 13 Jbeta primers characterized the PCR. Repertoires were generated with immunoSEQ multiplex PCR, while TCRdb's copy carries only in-frame clones and drops some. The profile shows under 250,000 clones, approximately 82% of them singletons. The source of this sequence is a woman aged 55 to 70 in good health and CMV-seropositive. This chain links TRBV6-5 with TRBJ2-5, with 7 nucleotides matching TRBD1. Sequenced input: PBMCs. The CDR3 loop is CASRTGVLETQYF. The CDR3 DNA follows: TGTGCCAGCAGAACAGGGGTTCTGGAGACCCAGTACTTC.